A selection of T cell receptor beta chains follows, all from one sample in a study of regulatory T cells in long-lasting Graves disease. Each CDR3 protein is one row after TCRdb ran MiXCR on the multiplex PCR reads. Among about 430,000 distinct CDR3 sequences listed, roughly a fifth were seen once. The sample was peripheral blood mononuclear cells (PBMCs), taken when the disease was refractory, from a patient treated with antithyroid drugs. These receptors all stem from a female donor with Graves disease. Both conserved end residues are part of each CDR3. The D gene is left open where the match is weak. Part of the rows lack a size; the others show once, few, many or a class for expanded clones.

CDR3 DNA: TGTGCCAGCAGCTTAGGCGCGGGACAGGCCTACGAGCAGCACTTC; CDR3 protein: CASSLGAGQAYEQHF; clone size: -; D gene: TRBD1; J gene: TRBJ2-7; V gene: TRBV7-9
CDR3 DNA: TGTGCCAGCAGTCGACGGACAGGGCCCACCGGGGAGCTGTTTTTT; CDR3 protein: CASSRRTGPTGELFF; clone size: -; D gene: TRBD1; J gene: TRBJ2-2; V gene: TRBV27
CDR3 DNA: TGTGCCAGTAGTCAAACGGACAGCACTAAAACTTTCTTT; CDR3 protein: CASSQTDSTKTFF; clone size: -; D gene: -; J gene: TRBJ1-1; V gene: TRBV19
CDR3 DNA: TGTGCCAGCGGCGGAGCGGACAAGACGGTAGATACGCAGTATTTT; CDR3 protein: CASGGADKTVDTQYF; clone size: once; D gene: -; J gene: TRBJ2-3; V gene: TRBV28
CDR3 DNA: TGCGCCAGCAGCCCGGGCCCTATTGATCAGCCCCAGCATTTT; CDR3 protein: CASSPGPIDQPQHF; clone size: few; D gene: -; J gene: TRBJ1-5; V gene: TRBV5-1
CDR3 DNA: TGTGCCAGCAGCCGACCCCGGGGGGACCCATATGGCTACACCTTC; CDR3 protein: CASSRPRGDPYGYTF; clone size: many; D gene: -; J gene: TRBJ1-2; V gene: TRBV28
CDR3 DNA: TGCAGTGCTAGAGACGGCCTAGCTTACGAGCAGTACTTC; CDR3 protein: CSARDGLAYEQYF; clone size: many; D gene: -; J gene: TRBJ2-7; V gene: TRBV20-1
CDR3 DNA: TGTGCCAGCAGTGCGACAGGGGCTAACTATGGCTACACCTTC; CDR3 protein: CASSATGANYGYTF; clone size: many; D gene: TRBD1; J gene: TRBJ1-2; V gene: TRBV12-3/TRBV12-4
CDR3 DNA: TGTGCCAGTGCTAGCGGGAGTTCTGTGCAGTACTTC; CDR3 protein: CASASGSSVQYF; clone size: few; D gene: TRBD2; J gene: TRBJ2-7; V gene: TRBV19
CDR3 DNA: TGTGCCAGCAGCGATCGACAGGGCTCCGGGCCCTACGAGCAGTACTTC; CDR3 protein: CASSDRQGSGPYEQYF; clone size: -; D gene: TRBD1; J gene: TRBJ2-7; V gene: TRBV5-4
CDR3 DNA: TGTGCCACCAGCAACCGGGGGCGCTTGGAGACCCAGTACTTC; CDR3 protein: CATSNRGRLETQYF; clone size: many; D gene: -; J gene: TRBJ2-5; V gene: TRBV15
CDR3 DNA: TGTGCCACTCACCTCGGGGGAAATCAGCCCCAGCATTTT; CDR3 protein: CATHLGGNQPQHF; clone size: many; D gene: -; J gene: TRBJ1-5; V gene: TRBV28
CDR3 DNA: TGCGCCAGCAGCCAAGACAGAAACACCATATATTTT; CDR3 protein: CASSQDRNTIYF; clone size: -; D gene: -; J gene: TRBJ1-3; V gene: TRBV4-1
CDR3 DNA: TGCAGTGTTAATCCTTCGACTAGCGGACACACCGGGGAGCTGTTTTTT; CDR3 protein: CSVNPSTSGHTGELFF; clone size: few; D gene: TRBD2; J gene: TRBJ2-2; V gene: TRBV20-1
CDR3 DNA: TGCGCCAGCAGCCACCCCGGACGGACCTACGAGCAGTACTTC; CDR3 protein: CASSHPGRTYEQYF; clone size: -; D gene: -; J gene: TRBJ2-7; V gene: TRBV4-1
CDR3 DNA: TGTGCCAGCAGTGAAGTAGGGACAGAGGGATCACCCCTCCACTTT; CDR3 protein: CASSEVGTEGSPLHF; clone size: many; D gene: TRBD1; J gene: TRBJ1-6; V gene: TRBV2
CDR3 DNA: TGTGCCAGCAGCTTAGCGGTAGGACAGGTTATCGAGCAGTACTTC; CDR3 protein: CASSLAVGQVIEQYF; clone size: -; D gene: TRBD1; J gene: TRBJ2-7; V gene: TRBV7-9
CDR3 DNA: TGTGCCACCAGTGATTTTATGGGGGGGCCCCAGCATTTT; CDR3 protein: CATSDFMGGPQHF; clone size: few; D gene: -; J gene: TRBJ1-5; V gene: TRBV24-1
CDR3 DNA: TGTGCCACAGATACGCAGTATTTT; CDR3 protein: CATDTQYF; clone size: -; D gene: -; J gene: TRBJ2-3; V gene: TRBV6-1
CDR3 DNA: TGTGCCAGCTCACAGGGACGGGGAAGTGAAAAACTGTTTTTT; CDR3 protein: CASSQGRGSEKLFF; clone size: few; D gene: -; J gene: TRBJ1-4; V gene: TRBV18
CDR3 DNA: TGCGCCAGCAGCTTGGCGGTGGACAGGGGGCGAAACATTCAGTACTTC; CDR3 protein: CASSLAVDRGRNIQYF; clone size: few; D gene: TRBD1; J gene: TRBJ2-4; V gene: TRBV5-1
CDR3 DNA: TGTGCCTGGACCCTCAGGGGCTCCTATAATTCACCCCTCCACTTT; CDR3 protein: CAWTLRGSYNSPLHF; clone size: -; D gene: -; J gene: TRBJ1-6; V gene: TRBV30
CDR3 DNA: TGCGCCAGCAGCCCGACGGGACAGCAAAGATCTAACTATGGCTACACCTTC; CDR3 protein: CASSPTGQQRSNYGYTF; clone size: few; D gene: TRBD1; J gene: TRBJ1-2; V gene: TRBV5-1
CDR3 DNA: TGCAGTGGGGGAGGGGTTAGGGACTACGAGCAGTACTTC; CDR3 protein: CSGGGVRDYEQYF; clone size: -; D gene: TRBD2; J gene: TRBJ2-7; V gene: TRBV20-1
CDR3 DNA: TGCGCCAGCAGCGGTACGACAGGGACCCGCCAAGAGACCCAGTACTTC; CDR3 protein: CASSGTTGTRQETQYF; clone size: -; D gene: TRBD1; J gene: TRBJ2-5; V gene: TRBV5-1
CDR3 DNA: TGCAGTGCTAGAGAGGGTGAAAGCCACCAAGAGACCCAGTACTTC; CDR3 protein: CSAREGESHQETQYF; clone size: -; D gene: -; J gene: TRBJ2-5; V gene: TRBV20-1
CDR3 DNA: TGTGCCACCAGCAGAGATGGACAGGCCTATGGCTACACCTTC; CDR3 protein: CATSRDGQAYGYTF; clone size: -; D gene: TRBD1; J gene: TRBJ1-2; V gene: TRBV15
CDR3 DNA: TGTGCCAGCAGCGGCGGGTCAACAGATACGCAGTATTTT; CDR3 protein: CASSGGSTDTQYF; clone size: few; D gene: -; J gene: TRBJ2-3; V gene: TRBV2
CDR3 DNA: TGTGCCAGCAGCCCAGGGGGCAATGGCTACACCTTC; CDR3 protein: CASSPGGNGYTF; clone size: many; D gene: TRBD1; J gene: TRBJ1-2; V gene: TRBV2
CDR3 DNA: TGCGCCAGCAGCCCCGGCGCGGGGACCGGGGAGCTGTTTTTT; CDR3 protein: CASSPGAGTGELFF; clone size: few; D gene: -; J gene: TRBJ2-2; V gene: TRBV5-1
CDR3 DNA: TGCAGTGCTTCCGGGACCTTCTATGGCTACACCTTC; CDR3 protein: CSASGTFYGYTF; clone size: many; D gene: -; J gene: TRBJ1-2; V gene: TRBV20-1
CDR3 DNA: TGTGCCAGCAGTTCGGAAAGGACAGGGGAGACCCAGTACTTC; CDR3 protein: CASSSERTGETQYF; clone size: many; D gene: TRBD1; J gene: TRBJ2-5; V gene: TRBV12-3/TRBV12-4
CDR3 DNA: TGTGCCAGCAGTTCACCTACAGGGCTAACACCGAACACTGAAGCTTTCTTT; CDR3 protein: CASSSPTGLTPNTEAFF; clone size: many; D gene: -; J gene: TRBJ1-1; V gene: TRBV28
CDR3 DNA: TGTGCCAGCAGCCCCCCGAGGGGCCCCGATCAGCCCCAGCATTTT; CDR3 protein: CASSPPRGPDQPQHF; clone size: -; D gene: -; J gene: TRBJ1-5; V gene: TRBV28
CDR3 DNA: TGCAGTGCCCGTGACGGCTATTGGAATTCACCCCTCCACTTT; CDR3 protein: CSARDGYWNSPLHF; clone size: many; D gene: -; J gene: TRBJ1-6; V gene: TRBV20-1
CDR3 DNA: TGTGCCAGCAGTTCACTCAGCGGGAGGGGCGGGGAGCTGTTTTTT; CDR3 protein: CASSSLSGRGGELFF; clone size: few; D gene: TRBD2; J gene: TRBJ2-2; V gene: TRBV28
CDR3 DNA: TGCGCCAGCAGCCCGGGGGGACAGGGGGCTGGGGCCAACGTCCTGACTTTC; CDR3 protein: CASSPGGQGAGANVLTF; clone size: -; D gene: TRBD1; J gene: TRBJ2-6; V gene: TRBV5-1
CDR3 DNA: TGTGCCAGCAGCCAAGAAAGGGGAAGCACAGATACGCAGTATTTT; CDR3 protein: CASSQERGSTDTQYF; clone size: -; D gene: -; J gene: TRBJ2-3; V gene: TRBV3-1
CDR3 DNA: TGTGCCAGCAGTTTGGGACAGGGACTAAACATTCAGTACTTC; CDR3 protein: CASSLGQGLNIQYF; clone size: -; D gene: TRBD1; J gene: TRBJ2-4; V gene: TRBV12-3/TRBV12-4
CDR3 DNA: TGTGCCAGCTCACCTGTACTAGCGGCGAACACCGGGGAGCTGTTTTTT; CDR3 protein: CASSPVLAANTGELFF; clone size: few; D gene: TRBD2; J gene: TRBJ2-2; V gene: TRBV18
CDR3 DNA: TGTGCCAGCAGCGCCAGACCGGGGCCCCAAGGGACCCAGTACTTC; CDR3 protein: CASSARPGPQGTQYF; clone size: -; D gene: -; J gene: TRBJ2-5; V gene: TRBV7-3
CDR3 DNA: TGTGCCAGCAGTCCGACCCGGGGACAGGATTACTACGAGCAGTACTTC; CDR3 protein: CASSPTRGQDYYEQYF; clone size: -; D gene: TRBD1; J gene: TRBJ2-7; V gene: TRBV6-1
CDR3 DNA: TGTGCCAGCAGCCCCGGGACTAAACTCTACGAGCAGTACTTC; CDR3 protein: CASSPGTKLYEQYF; clone size: many; D gene: TRBD2; J gene: TRBJ2-7; V gene: TRBV2
CDR3 DNA: TGTGCCAGCAGCTTACAAGGGACAGGCGGAGAAAAACTGTTTTTT; CDR3 protein: CASSLQGTGGEKLFF; clone size: few; D gene: TRBD1; J gene: TRBJ1-4; V gene: TRBV11-2
CDR3 DNA: TGTGCCAGCATCAGACTAGGCGCCACAGATACGCAGTATTTT; CDR3 protein: CASIRLGATDTQYF; clone size: -; D gene: -; J gene: TRBJ2-3; V gene: TRBV19
CDR3 DNA: TGTGCCAGCAGTTTATACAGGGATAATTCACCCCTCCACTTT; CDR3 protein: CASSLYRDNSPLHF; clone size: many; D gene: -; J gene: TRBJ1-6; V gene: TRBV28
CDR3 DNA: TGTGCCAGCAGCTTAAAGGGAAATTCACCCCTCCACTTT; CDR3 protein: CASSLKGNSPLHF; clone size: many; D gene: -; J gene: TRBJ1-6; V gene: TRBV11-2
CDR3 DNA: TGTGCCAGTAGTATAGGGTATAGCAATCAGCCCCAGCATTTT; CDR3 protein: CASSIGYSNQPQHF; clone size: many; D gene: -; J gene: TRBJ1-5; V gene: TRBV19